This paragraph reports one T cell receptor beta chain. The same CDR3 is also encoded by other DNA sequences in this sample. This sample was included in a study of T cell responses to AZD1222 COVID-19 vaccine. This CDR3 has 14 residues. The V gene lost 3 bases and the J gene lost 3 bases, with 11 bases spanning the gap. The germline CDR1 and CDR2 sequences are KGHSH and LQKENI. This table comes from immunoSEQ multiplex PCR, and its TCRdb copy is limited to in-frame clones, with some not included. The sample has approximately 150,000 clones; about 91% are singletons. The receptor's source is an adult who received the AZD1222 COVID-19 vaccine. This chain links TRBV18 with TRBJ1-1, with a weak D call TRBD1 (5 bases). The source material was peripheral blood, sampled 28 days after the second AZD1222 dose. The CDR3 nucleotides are TGTGCCAGCTCACCCCGCGGGGGGGACACTGAAGCTTTCTTT. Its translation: CASSPRGGDTEAFF.